These 14 T cell receptor beta chains share one sample of origin, sequenced in a study of CD8+CD57+ T cells in acquired aplastic anemia. Genomic DNA, the template, was used for profiling of the TCR beta VDJ and CDR3. Using its own MiXCR run on the reads, TCRdb lists one record per CDR3 protein. Counted here are about 160,000 distinct CDR3 sequences, around half occurring once; the ten biggest clones make up 3.2%. Patients chosen for sequencing had CD8+CD57+ cells that had expanded, as shown by flow cytometry. The sequencing input was sorted CD4+, CD8+, or CD8+CD57+ T cells (not recorded which) from PBMCs. These TCRs come from a human donor with aplastic anemia.

This clonotype was seen at least ten times. CDR3 nucleotides: TGCGCCAGCAGCCCCCTCTTAGGTACGGGTGAGCAGTTCTTC. It specifies CASSPLLGTGEQFF. The V and J genes are TRBV5-1 and TRBJ2-1; D gene uncertain. Trimming cost V 4 bases and J 9 bases, with 17 bases left between them. Germline CDR1 reads SGHRS; CDR2 reads YFSETQ. This CDR3 contains 14 residues.

V and J are TRBV20-1 and TRBJ1-1; possibly TRBD1 for D (5 bases). CDR1 DFQATT and CDR2 SNEGSKA come from the germline V gene (reference sequence). The CDR3 has 13 amino acids. The V end lost 6 bases, the J end lost 1 base, and 12 bases lay between the germline ends. CDR3 sequence reads: CSATGTKNTEAFF. The CDR3 DNA reads as TGCAGTGCAACCGGGACGAAGAACACTGAAGCTTTCTTT.

At least ten counts were recorded for this clonotype. The chain couples TRBV12-3 or TRBV12-4 to TRBJ2-3, with D perhaps TRBD2 (6 bases). With 5 bases removed from V and 0 bases from J, the gap between germline ends came to 9 bases. The CDR3 runs to 14 residues. CDR3 residues: CASSPSVSTDTQYF. CDR3 bases: TGTGCCAGCAGTCCTAGCGTCAGCACAGATACGCAGTATTTT.

The chain carries TRBV7-8 and TRBJ2-1; TRBD1 aligns across 7 bases. The CDR3 has 14 amino acids. V shed 6 bases and J 3 bases; nucleotides not matched to a gene: 5. Looked up from germline, CDR1 is SGHVS and CDR2 is FQNEAQ. CDR3: CASSWTGFYNEQFF. CDR3 DNA sequence: TGTGCCAGCAGTTGGACAGGTTTCTACAATGAGCAGTTCTTC. Filled out from reference TRBV7-8 and TRBJ2-1, the complete variable domain reads GAGVSQSPRYKVAKRGQDVALRCDPISGHVSLFWYQQALGQGPEFLTYFQNEAQLDKSGLPSDRFFAERPEGSVSTLKIQRTQQEDSAVYLCASSWTGFYNEQFFGPGTRLTVL.

This clonotype has ten or more counts. The gene calls are TRBV5-5 and TRBJ2-7, with 10 bases that match TRBD1. The CDR3 has 14 residues. Germline V CDR1 and CDR2: SGHKS, YYEKEE (reference sequence). J lost 1 base, V lost 3 bases, and 1 base had no gene match. CDR3 sequence (DNA): TGTGCCAGCAGCTGGGGACAGGGGTCCTACGAGCAGTACTTC. This gives the protein CASSWGQGSYEQYF.

This clonotype was found many times. The chain uses TRBV9 and TRBJ1-4, with TRBD1 matching over 9 bases. With 4 bases clipped from V and 4 bases from J, the junction kept 17 bases outside the gene matches. CDR3 length equals 19 residues. Germline lookup yields CDR1 SGDLS and CDR2 YYNGEE. DNA for the CDR3: TGTGCCAGCAGCCCCACAGGGGGCAGACTAACTGGGGGTAATGAAAAACTGTTTTTT. Amino acid sequence: CASSPTGGRLTGGNEKLFF.

The sample holds many counts of this clonotype. V is TRBV11-2 and J is TRBJ2-1; D is uncertain. The germline V gene has CDR1 SGHAT and CDR2 FQNNGV. V was clipped by 5 bases and J by 0 bases, with 11 bases between them. The CDR3 runs 15 residues. DNA for the CDR3: TGTGCCAGCAGCCCAATCCCAACCTCCTACAATGAGCAGTTCTTC. As protein: CASSPIPTSYNEQFF.

This clonotype was seen only a few times. This chain links TRBV29-1 with TRBJ2-3, with D tentatively TRBD2 (7 bases). Germline V CDR1 and CDR2: SQVTM, ANQGSEA. This CDR3 has 16 amino acids. V lost 6 bases and J 1 base, leaving 20 bases between the germline ends. The CDR3 nucleotides read TGCAGCGTAGGGGGGGGGGCAAGCATCCGCACAGATACGCAGTATTTT. This encodes CSVGGGASIRTDTQYF.

This clonotype was counted ten times or more. The rearrangement joins TRBV20-1 to TRBJ2-1; 14 nucleotides match TRBD2. This CDR3 has 15 amino acids. Trimming removed 5 bases from V and 8 bases from J; junction bases left unmatched: 8. The germline V gene has CDR1 DFQATT and CDR2 SNEGSKA (reference sequence). CDR3 DNA sequence: TGCAGTGCTTACGGGACTAGCGGGAGAGGCGATGAGCAGTTCTTC. It is translated as CSAYGTSGRGDEQFF.

A note on this clonotype: A much larger clone differs by one base, so this may be a read error. This chain connects TRBV6-1 to TRBJ1-2, with 7 bases that match TRBD1. This CDR3 region has 12 residues. CDR1 MNHNS and CDR2 SASEGT come from the germline V gene. With 10 bases clipped from V and 8 bases from J, the junction kept 10 bases outside the gene matches. In DNA form, the CDR3 reads TGTGCCAACTCGCGACAGGGTATAGGCTACACCTTC. As protein: CANSRQGIGYTF.

This clonotype appeared many times. The chain has TRBV10-1 and TRBJ1-1; 7 bases agree with TRBD1. The CDR3 has 18 amino acids. J lost 2 bases, V lost 4 bases, and 16 bases had no gene match. The germline CDR1 and CDR2 sequences are WNHNN and SYGVQD (reference sequence). Here the CDR3 DNA reads TGCGCCAGCAGTGGGACAGGAAAGGGACGGGGGCCAAACACTGAAGCTTTCTTT. Amino acid sequence: CASSGTGKGRGPNTEAFF.

The chain has TRBV20-1 and TRBJ2-7; perhaps TRBD1 as D (5 bases). Germline-derived CDR1 and CDR2 are DFQATT and SNEGSKA (reference sequence). Trimming took off 0 bases at V and 5 bases at J, with 14 bases between the two ends. CDR3 size: 14 residues. The CDR3 sequence: CSARDITRDNEQYF. DNA for the CDR3: TGCAGTGCTAGAGATATAACCAGGGATAACGAGCAGTACTTC.

In its sample, this clonotype was seen a few times. The CDR3 here is CAISETQGDEQFF. For the CDR3, the DNA is TGTGCCATCAGTGAGACCCAGGGAGATGAGCAGTTCTTC. V usage is TRBV10-3 and J usage is TRBJ2-1; D is possibly TRBD1 or TRBD2 (5 bases each). The germline gives CDR1 ENHRY, CDR2 SYGVKD. This CDR3 comprises 13 residues. Trimming pared 2 bases from V and 8 bases from J, leaving 10 bases between.

The table lists this clonotype with many counts. V usage is TRBV6-5 and J usage is TRBJ1-4; D is perhaps TRBD1 (6 bases). The CDR3 is made up of 17 amino acids. The ends were cut back, 3 bases at V and 0 bases at J, with 14 bases in the middle. Germline-derived CDR1 and CDR2 are MNHEY and SVGAGI. Here the CDR3 reads CASSYRQGQATNEKLFF. In DNA, the CDR3 is TGTGCCAGCAGTTATCGGCAGGGACAAGCAACTAATGAAAAACTGTTTTTT.